A selection of T cell receptor beta chains follows, all from one sample in a study of blood T cell repertoires in COVID-19. Libraries were prepared by immunoSEQ multiplex PCR; TCRdb keeps only in-frame clonotypes and omits some of them. The sample carries under 75,000 clones, nearly 80% recorded once. Material: peripheral blood. The receptor set was obtained from a woman aged 55-69 years with acute or convalescent COVID-19. CDR3s include the opening cysteine and the closing phenylalanine or tryptophan. The order of the fields is V gene, D gene, clone size, J gene, CDR3 protein, CDR3 DNA. The D gene is left open where the match is weak. Expanded clones are given a class, and other clones once, few, many or no size at all.

TRBV12-2	NA	NA	TRBJ2-7	CASRAPQGAPYEQYF	TGTGCAAGTCGCGCACCACAGGGGGCCCCCTACGAGCAGTACTTC
TRBV6-2/TRBV6-3	TRBD1	NA	TRBJ1-6	CASSYSKGQINSPLHF	TGTGCCAGCAGTTACTCGAAGGGACAGATTAATTCACCCCTCCACTTT
TRBV7-9	NA	NA	TRBJ1-2	CASSSYSLNNYGYTF	TGTGCCAGCAGCTCGTACAGTTTGAATAACTATGGCTACACCTTC
TRBV7-2	TRBD1	NA	TRBJ2-5	CASSKGQGETQYF	TGTGCCAGCAGCAAAGGACAGGGCGAGACCCAGTACTTC
TRBV6-5	NA	NA	TRBJ2-1	CASTRPGLKANEQFF	TGTGCCAGCACCAGACCGGGACTTAAAGCGAATGAGCAGTTCTTC
TRBV25-1	NA	NA	TRBJ1-1	CASSDSGVNTEAFF	TGTGCCAGCAGTGACAGTGGTGTGAACACTGAAGCTTTCTTT
TRBV6-2/TRBV6-3	NA	NA	TRBJ2-2	CASSLVETGELFF	TGTGCCAGCAGTCTAGTAGAAACCGGGGAGCTGTTTTTT
TRBV27	NA	NA	TRBJ2-7	CASSLPDRLYEQYF	TGTGCCAGCAGTTTACCCGACAGGCTCTACGAGCAGTACTTC
TRBV10-3	TRBD2	few	TRBJ2-7	CAISDSGGLYEQYF	TGTGCCATCAGTGACAGCGGGGGCCTCTACGAGCAGTACTTC
TRBV19	TRBD1	few	TRBJ1-4	CASSIYRGNEKLFF	TGTGCCAGTAGTATCTACAGGGGGAATGAAAAACTGTTTTTT
TRBV9	TRBD1	NA	TRBJ1-1	CASSVGTGGKGTEAFF	TGTGCCAGCAGCGTGGGGACAGGGGGCAAGGGGACTGAAGCTTTCTTT
TRBV5-4	TRBD2	NA	TRBJ2-7	CASSPGGASGDYEQYF	TGTGCCAGCAGCCCCGGTGGGGCTAGCGGGGATTACGAGCAGTACTTC
TRBV27	NA	NA	TRBJ1-2	CASTSLDSYGYTF	TGTGCCAGCACTTCCCTGGACAGCTATGGCTACACCTTC
TRBV9	NA	NA	TRBJ1-2	CASSVDGSYGYTF	TGTGCCAGCAGCGTAGACGGGTCCTATGGCTACACCTTC
TRBV5-4	TRBD1	NA	TRBJ2-5	CASSLQGEETQYF	TGTGCCAGCAGCTTACAGGGGGAAGAGACCCAGTACTTC
TRBV14	NA	once	TRBJ2-2	CASRKAGTGELFF	TGTGCCAGCAGGAAGGCGGGCACCGGGGAGCTGTTTTTT
TRBV15	NA	NA	TRBJ1-5	CATSRGDNNQPQHF	TGTGCCACCAGCAGAGGTGACAACAATCAGCCCCAGCATTTT
TRBV4-1	NA	NA	TRBJ1-2	CASSHGQRVNYGYTF	TGCGCCAGCAGCCACGGACAGAGGGTTAACTATGGCTACACCTTC
TRBV7-9	NA	NA	TRBJ1-1	CASSSGRWDGGISNTEAFF	TGTGCCAGCAGCTCGGGGCGCTGGGACGGGGGTATTTCGAACACTGAAGCTTTCTTT
TRBV2	TRBD1	NA	TRBJ1-5	CASRPVGTGLINQPQHF	TGTGCCAGCAGACCTGTGGGGACAGGTCTCATCAATCAGCCCCAGCATTTT
TRBV18	TRBD1	NA	TRBJ2-7	CASSAVQGGGTYEQYF	TGTGCCAGCTCAGCCGTACAGGGGGGTGGCACTTACGAGCAGTACTTC
TRBV4-3	TRBD1	once	TRBJ1-2	CASSQDGDSEDPGYTF	TGCGCCAGCAGCCAAGATGGGGACAGCGAAGACCCCGGCTACACCTTC
TRBV7-2	NA	NA	TRBJ1-2	CASSLDHGAIYYGYTF	TGTGCCAGCAGCTTAGATCATGGGGCCATCTACTATGGCTACACCTTC
TRBV7-2	NA	once	TRBJ2-3	CASSLNSADTQYF	TGTGCCAGCAGCTTGAATTCAGCAGATACGCAGTATTTT
TRBV20-1	NA	few	TRBJ1-2	CSASSAGLHYGYTF	TGCAGTGCTAGTTCGGCAGGACTTCACTATGGCTACACCTTC